The present TCR beta chain was sequenced within a study of blood T cell repertoires in COVID-19. Study-wide context: The origin of the acute and convalescent COVID-19 samples was the United States, Italy and Spain. PBMCs, B-cell-depleted T cells, or T cells were the source of the cDNA or gDNA that made up the material.

Germline values: CDR1 KGHSH, CDR2 LQKENI. The V gene lost 3 bases and the J gene lost 6 bases, with 15 bases spanning the gap. The CDR3 is made up of 14 amino acids. The authors' processing: Amplifying reference gene primers gave estimates of nucleated cell counts. Assay used: immunoSEQ multiplex PCR; TCRdb lists only in-frame clones, some missing. The V and J calls and the clone size are those of that table, but D and trimming were determined from the DNA. The sample lists more than 20,000 clones, almost 90% occurring once. The source of this sequence is a human donor in a cohort sampled during active COVID-19. The gene calls are TRBV18 and TRBJ2-7; D gene uncertain. Sequencing used peripheral blood. This CDR3 is CASSPTNPGGEQYF. CDR3 bases: TGTGCCAGCTCACCCACCAACCCCGGCGGCGAGCAGTACTTC.